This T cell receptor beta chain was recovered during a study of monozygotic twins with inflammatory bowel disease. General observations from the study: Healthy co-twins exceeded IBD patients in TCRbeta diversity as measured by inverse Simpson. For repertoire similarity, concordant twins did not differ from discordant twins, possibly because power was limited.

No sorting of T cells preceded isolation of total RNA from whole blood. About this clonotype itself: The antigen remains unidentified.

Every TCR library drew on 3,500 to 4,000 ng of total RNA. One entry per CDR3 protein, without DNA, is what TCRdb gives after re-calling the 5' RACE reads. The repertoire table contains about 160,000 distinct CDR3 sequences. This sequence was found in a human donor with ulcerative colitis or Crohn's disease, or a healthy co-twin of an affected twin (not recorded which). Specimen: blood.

This chain's CDR3 is CASTIPREGDNEQFF. The chain carries TRBV5-1 and TRBJ2-1; TCRdb picks TRBD2, but there is no DNA to check that call. CDR1 is SGHRS, CDR2 YFSETQ, per germline. This CDR3 is built from 15 residues.